This T cell receptor (beta chain) was documented in a study of blood T cell repertoires in COVID-19. This CDR3 is 12 amino acids long. V lost 0 bases and J 11 bases, leaving 7 bases between the germline ends. Germline lookup yields CDR1 MRHNA and CDR2 SNTAGT. The table lists this clone with a count of one. The protocol was immunoSEQ multiplex PCR, while the TCRdb copy is restricted to in-frame clones and leaves out a portion. The repertoire holds roughly 200,000 clones, 75% to 85% seen once, with about 7.2% in the top ten. The sequencing sample was made of peripheral blood. The rearrangement links TRBV6-4 to TRBJ1-4; no definite D call. This clonotype originated in a man between 60 and 75 years old with acute or convalescent COVID-19. In DNA, the CDR3 is TGTGCCAGCAGTGACTCGAGTTCCAAACTGTTTTTT. This translates into CASSDSSSKLFF.